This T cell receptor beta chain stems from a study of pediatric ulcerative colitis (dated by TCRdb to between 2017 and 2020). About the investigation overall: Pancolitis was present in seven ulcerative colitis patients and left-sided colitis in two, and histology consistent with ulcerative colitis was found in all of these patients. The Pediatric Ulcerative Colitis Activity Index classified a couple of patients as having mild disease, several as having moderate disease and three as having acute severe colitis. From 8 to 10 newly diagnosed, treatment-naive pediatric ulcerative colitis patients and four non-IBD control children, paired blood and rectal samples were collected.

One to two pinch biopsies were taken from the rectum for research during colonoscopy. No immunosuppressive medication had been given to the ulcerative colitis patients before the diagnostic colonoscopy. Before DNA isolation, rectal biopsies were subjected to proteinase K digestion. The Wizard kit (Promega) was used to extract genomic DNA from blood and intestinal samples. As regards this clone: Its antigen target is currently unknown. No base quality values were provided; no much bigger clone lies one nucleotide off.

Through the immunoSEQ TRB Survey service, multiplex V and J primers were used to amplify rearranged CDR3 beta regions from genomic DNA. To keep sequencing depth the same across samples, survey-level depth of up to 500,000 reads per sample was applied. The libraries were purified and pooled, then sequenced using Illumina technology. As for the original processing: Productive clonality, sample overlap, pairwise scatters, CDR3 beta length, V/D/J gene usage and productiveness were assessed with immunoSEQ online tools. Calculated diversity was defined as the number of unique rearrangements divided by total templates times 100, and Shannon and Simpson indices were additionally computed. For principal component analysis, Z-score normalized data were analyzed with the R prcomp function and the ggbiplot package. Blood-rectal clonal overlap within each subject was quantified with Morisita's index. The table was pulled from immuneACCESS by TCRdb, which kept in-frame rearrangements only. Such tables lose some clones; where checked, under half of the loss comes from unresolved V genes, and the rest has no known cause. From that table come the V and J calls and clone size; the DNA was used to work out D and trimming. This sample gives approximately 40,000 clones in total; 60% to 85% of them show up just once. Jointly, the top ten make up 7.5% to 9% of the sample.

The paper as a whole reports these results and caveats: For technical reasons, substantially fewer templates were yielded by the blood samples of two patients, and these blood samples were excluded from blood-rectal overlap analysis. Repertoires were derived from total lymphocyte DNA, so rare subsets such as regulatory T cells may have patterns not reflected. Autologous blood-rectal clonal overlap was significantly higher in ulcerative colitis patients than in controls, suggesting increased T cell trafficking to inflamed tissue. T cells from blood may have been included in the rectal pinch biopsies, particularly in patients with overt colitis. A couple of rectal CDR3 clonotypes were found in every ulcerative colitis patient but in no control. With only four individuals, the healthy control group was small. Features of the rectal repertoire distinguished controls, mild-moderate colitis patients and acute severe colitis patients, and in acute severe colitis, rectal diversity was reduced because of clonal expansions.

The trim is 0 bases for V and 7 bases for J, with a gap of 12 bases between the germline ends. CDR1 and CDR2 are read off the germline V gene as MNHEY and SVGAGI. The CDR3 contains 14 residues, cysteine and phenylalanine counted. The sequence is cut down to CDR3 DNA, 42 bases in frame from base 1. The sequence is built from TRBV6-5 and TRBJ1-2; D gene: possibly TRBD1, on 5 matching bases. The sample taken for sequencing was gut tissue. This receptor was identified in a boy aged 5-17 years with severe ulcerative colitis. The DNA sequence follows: TGTGCCAGCAGTTACTCGGGGGGGAGAGGTGGCTACACCTTC. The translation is CASSYSGGRGGYTF.